Here is one T cell receptor (beta chain) with its context. Antigen: not known. V lost 8 bases, J lost 3 bases, and 19 bases lay in between. Germline V lookup: CDR1 SGHVS, CDR2 FQNEAQ. The CDR3 has 15 amino acids. The entry originates in a study of lymphopenia after photon versus proton radiotherapy. Using immunoSEQ multiplex PCR, the repertoire was profiled, and TCRdb retains in-frame clones only, with some absent. Of approximately 160,000 clones in the sample, about nine tenths were seen once. General observations from the study: Only patients who died were analyzed for survival; proton advantage is unproven. Proton therapy kept repertoires fairly stable, unlike photons, which gained effector/memory cells. Larger post-nadir TCR diversity loss correlated inversely with survival in deceased patients.

The rearrangement joins TRBV7-8 to TRBJ2-5; D may correspond to TRBD1 or TRBD2 (5 bases each). Sample: peripheral blood, taken from a patient treated with photon-based radiotherapy. The clonotype comes from a man aged 45-65 years with gastric cancer. CDR3: CASGGVGTAKETQYF. CDR3 coding DNA: TGTGCCAGCGGGGGAGTCGGGACGGCAAAAGAGACCCAGTACTTC.